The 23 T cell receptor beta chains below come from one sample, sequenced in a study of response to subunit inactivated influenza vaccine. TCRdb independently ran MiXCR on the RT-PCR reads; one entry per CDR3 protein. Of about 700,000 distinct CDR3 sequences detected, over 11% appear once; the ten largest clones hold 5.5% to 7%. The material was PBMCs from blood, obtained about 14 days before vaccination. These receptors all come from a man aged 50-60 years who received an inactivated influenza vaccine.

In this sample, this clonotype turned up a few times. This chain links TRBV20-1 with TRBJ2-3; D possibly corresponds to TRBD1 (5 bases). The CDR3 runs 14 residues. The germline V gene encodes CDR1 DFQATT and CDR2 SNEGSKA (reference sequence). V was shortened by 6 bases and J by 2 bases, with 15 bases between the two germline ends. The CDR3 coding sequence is TGCAGTGCCCGACTGGACACCCTCACAGATACGCAGTATTTT. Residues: CSARLDTLTDTQYF.

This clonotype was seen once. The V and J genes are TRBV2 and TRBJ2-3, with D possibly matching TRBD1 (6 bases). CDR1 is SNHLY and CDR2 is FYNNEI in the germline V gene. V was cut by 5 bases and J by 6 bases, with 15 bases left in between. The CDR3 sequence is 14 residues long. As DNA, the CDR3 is TGTGCCAGCAGTCCGGGACACCGCAGGGATACGCAGTATTTT. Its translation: CASSPGHRRDTQYF.

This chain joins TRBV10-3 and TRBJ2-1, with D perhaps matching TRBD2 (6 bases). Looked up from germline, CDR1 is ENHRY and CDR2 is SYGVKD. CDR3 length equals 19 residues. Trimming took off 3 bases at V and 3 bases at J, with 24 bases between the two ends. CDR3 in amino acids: CAISDPLIGSSGFYNEQFF. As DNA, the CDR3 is TGTGCCATCAGTGACCCGTTAATTGGTAGTAGCGGTTTCTACAATGAGCAGTTCTTC.

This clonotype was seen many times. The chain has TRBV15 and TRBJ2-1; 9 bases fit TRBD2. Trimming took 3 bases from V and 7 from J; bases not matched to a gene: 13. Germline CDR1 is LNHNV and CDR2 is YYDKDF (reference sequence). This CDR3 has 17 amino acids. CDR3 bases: TGTGCCACCAGCAGTGGGTATAGCGGGAGTCTGGCGAATGAGCAGTTCTTC. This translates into CATSSGYSGSLANEQFF.

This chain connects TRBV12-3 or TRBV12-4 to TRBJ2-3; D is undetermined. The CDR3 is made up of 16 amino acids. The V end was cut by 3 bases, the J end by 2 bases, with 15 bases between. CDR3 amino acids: CASSLIPLAFTDTQYF. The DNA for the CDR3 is TGTGCCAGCAGTTTGATCCCGCTGGCGTTCACAGATACGCAGTATTTT.

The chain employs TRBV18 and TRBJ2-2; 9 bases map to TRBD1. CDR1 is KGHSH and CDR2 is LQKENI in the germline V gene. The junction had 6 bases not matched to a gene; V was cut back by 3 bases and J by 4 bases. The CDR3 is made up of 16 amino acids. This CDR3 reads CASSPAGTGITGELFF. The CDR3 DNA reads TGTGCCAGCTCACCCGCCGGGACAGGGATCACCGGGGAGCTGTTTTTT.

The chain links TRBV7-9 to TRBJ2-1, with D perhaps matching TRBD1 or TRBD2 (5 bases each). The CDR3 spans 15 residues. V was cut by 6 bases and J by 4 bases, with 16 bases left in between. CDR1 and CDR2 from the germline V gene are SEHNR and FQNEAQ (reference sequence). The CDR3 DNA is TGTGCCAGCAGGTTACTAGTAGGGGCTTACAATGAGCAGTTCTTC. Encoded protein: CASRLLVGAYNEQFF.

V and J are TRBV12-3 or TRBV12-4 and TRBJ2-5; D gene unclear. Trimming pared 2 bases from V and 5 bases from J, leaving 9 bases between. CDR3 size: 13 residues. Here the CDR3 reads CASSLYPVETQYF. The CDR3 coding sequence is TGTGCCAGCAGTTTATACCCCGTGGAGACCCAGTACTTC.

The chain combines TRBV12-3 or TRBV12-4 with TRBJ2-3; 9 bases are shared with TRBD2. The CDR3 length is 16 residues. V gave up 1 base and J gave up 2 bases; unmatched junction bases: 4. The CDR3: CASSLGGGANTDTQYF. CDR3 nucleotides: TGTGCCAGCAGTTTAGGCGGGGGGGCCAACACAGATACGCAGTATTTT.

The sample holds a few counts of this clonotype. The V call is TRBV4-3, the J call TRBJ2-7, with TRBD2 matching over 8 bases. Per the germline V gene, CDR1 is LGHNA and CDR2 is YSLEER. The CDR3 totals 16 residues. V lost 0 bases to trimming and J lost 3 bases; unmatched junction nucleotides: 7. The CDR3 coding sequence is TGCGCCAGCAGCCAAGATGTGTCGGCGGGGGGCTACGAGCAGTACTTC. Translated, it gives CASSQDVSAGGYEQYF.

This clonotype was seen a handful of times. Here the CDR3 reads CASAENLVLFF. The CDR3 coding sequence is TGTGCCAGCGCTGAAAACCTAGTGCTGTTTTTT. The chain joins TRBV2 to TRBJ2-2; the D is unclear. The CDR3 contains 11 residues. Germline lookup yields CDR1 SNHLY and CDR2 FYNNEI. Trimming left V 8 bases short and J 13 bases short, with 14 bases between.

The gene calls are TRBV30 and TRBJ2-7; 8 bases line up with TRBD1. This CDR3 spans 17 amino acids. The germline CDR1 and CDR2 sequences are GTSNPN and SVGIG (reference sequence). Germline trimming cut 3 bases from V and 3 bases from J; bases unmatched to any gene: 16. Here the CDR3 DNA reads TGTGCCTGGAGCCATCTCCGTGGACAGGGCGGAATCTACGAGCAGTACTTC. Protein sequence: CAWSHLRGQGGIYEQYF.

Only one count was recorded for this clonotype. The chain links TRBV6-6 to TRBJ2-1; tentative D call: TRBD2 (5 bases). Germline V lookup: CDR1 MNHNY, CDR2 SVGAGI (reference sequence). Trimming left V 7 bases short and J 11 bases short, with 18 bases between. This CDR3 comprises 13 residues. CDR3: CASTIRGSVKQFF. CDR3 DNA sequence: TGTGCCAGCACCATACGGGGTAGCGTAAAGCAGTTCTTC.

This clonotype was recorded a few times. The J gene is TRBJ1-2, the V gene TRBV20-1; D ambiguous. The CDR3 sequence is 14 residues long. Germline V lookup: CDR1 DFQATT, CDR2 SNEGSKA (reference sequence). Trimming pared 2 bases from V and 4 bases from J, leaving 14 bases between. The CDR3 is CSARPGQEIYGYTF. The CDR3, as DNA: TGCAGTGCTAGACCCGGCCAGGAGATCTATGGCTACACCTTC.

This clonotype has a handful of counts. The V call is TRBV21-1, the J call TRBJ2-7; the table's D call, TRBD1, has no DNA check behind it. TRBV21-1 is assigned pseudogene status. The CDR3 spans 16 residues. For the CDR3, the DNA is TGTGCCAGCAGCAAAGTCCCCAGGACAGAACTCTACGAGCAGTACTTC. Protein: CASSKVPRTELYEQYF.

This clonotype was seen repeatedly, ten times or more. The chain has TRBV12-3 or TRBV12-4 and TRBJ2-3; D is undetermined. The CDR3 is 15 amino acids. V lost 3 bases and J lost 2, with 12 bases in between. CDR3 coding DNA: TGTGCCAGCAGTTTCTCCCCTAACTACACAGATACGCAGTATTTT. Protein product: CASSFSPNYTDTQYF.

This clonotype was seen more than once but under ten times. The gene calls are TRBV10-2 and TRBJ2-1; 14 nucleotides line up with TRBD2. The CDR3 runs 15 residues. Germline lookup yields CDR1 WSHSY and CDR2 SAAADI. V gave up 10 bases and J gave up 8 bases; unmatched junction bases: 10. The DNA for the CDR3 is TGCGCCACCTCACCGACTAGCGGGAGGGTTGATGAGCAGTTCTTC. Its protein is CATSPTSGRVDEQFF.

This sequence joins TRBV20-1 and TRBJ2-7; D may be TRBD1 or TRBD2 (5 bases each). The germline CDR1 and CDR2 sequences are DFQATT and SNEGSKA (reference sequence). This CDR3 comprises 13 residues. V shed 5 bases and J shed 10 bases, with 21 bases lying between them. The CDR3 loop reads CSAFNLARDGQYF. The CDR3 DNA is TGCAGTGCTTTCAATCTCGCCCGGGACGGACAGTACTTC.

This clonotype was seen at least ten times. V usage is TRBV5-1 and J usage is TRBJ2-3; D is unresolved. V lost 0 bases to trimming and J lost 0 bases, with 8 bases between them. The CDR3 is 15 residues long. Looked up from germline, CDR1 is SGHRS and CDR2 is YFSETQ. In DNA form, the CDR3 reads TGCGCCAGCAGCTTGGACGGATCTAGCACAGATACGCAGTATTTT. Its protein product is CASSLDGSSTDTQYF. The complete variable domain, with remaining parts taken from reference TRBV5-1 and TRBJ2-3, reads KAGVTQTPRYLIKTRGQQVTLSCSPISGHRSVSWYQQTPGQGLQFLFEYFSETQRNKGNFPGRFSGRQFSNSRSEMNVSTLELGDSALYLCASSLDGSSTDTQYFGPGTRLTVL.

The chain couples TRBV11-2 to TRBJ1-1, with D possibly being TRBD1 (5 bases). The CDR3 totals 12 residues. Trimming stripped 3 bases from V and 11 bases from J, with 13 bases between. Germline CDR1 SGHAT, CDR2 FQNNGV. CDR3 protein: CASSFFFGGAFF. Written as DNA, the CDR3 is TGTGCCAGCAGCTTTTTCTTTGGGGGGGCTTTCTTT. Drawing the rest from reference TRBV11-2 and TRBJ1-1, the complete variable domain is EAGVAQSPRYKIIEKRQSVAFWCNPISGHATLYWYQQILGQGPKLLIQFQNNGVVDDSQLPKDRFSAERLKGVDSTLKIQPAKLEDSAVYLCASSFFFGGAFFGQGTRLTVV.

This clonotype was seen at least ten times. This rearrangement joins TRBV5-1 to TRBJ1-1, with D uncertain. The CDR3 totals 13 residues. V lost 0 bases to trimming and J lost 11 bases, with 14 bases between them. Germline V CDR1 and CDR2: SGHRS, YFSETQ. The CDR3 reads CASSLVGVQSAFF. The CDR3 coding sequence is TGCGCCAGCAGCTTGGTTGGGGTTCAAAGCGCTTTCTTT.

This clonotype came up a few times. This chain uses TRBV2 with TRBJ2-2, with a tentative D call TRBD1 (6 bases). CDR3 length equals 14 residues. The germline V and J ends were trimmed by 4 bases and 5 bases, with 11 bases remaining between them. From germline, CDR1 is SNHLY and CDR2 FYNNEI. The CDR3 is CASSAQGFTGELFF. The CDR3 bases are TGTGCCAGCAGTGCTCAGGGGTTTACCGGGGAGCTGTTTTTT.

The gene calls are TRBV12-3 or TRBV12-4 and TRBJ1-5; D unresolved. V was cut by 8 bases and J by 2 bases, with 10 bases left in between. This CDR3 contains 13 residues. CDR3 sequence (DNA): TGTGCCAGCGCCCCCGGGGGCAATCAGCCCCAGCATTTT. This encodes CASAPGGNQPQHF.